The next 13 T cell receptor beta chains were all read from a single sample in a study of CD8+CD57+ T cells in acquired aplastic anemia. Genomic DNA, serving as template, underwent TCR beta VDJ and CDR3 profiling. TCRdb reanalysed the reads using MiXCR and keeps one entry per CDR3 protein. The sample has about 240,000 distinct CDR3 sequences, 47% seen once. Sequenced patients had shown CD8+CD57+ cell expansion by flow cytometry. Sequenced sample: sorted CD4+, CD8+, or CD8+CD57+ T cells (not recorded which) from PBMCs. These TCRs come from a human donor with aplastic anemia.

This rearrangement joins TRBV7-9 to TRBJ2-7, with no clear D. CDR3 length equals 13 residues. Between the trimmed V and J ends, which lost 4 bases and 1 base, there was a span of 8 bases. CDR1 and CDR2 (germline): SEHNR, FQNEAQ (reference sequence). The chain's CDR3 is CASSSLDSYEQYF. In DNA, the CDR3 is TGTGCCAGCAGCTCTCTCGATTCCTACGAGCAGTACTTC.

Many counts were recorded for this clonotype. The chain recombines TRBV7-9 with TRBJ1-2; TRBD1 is a possible D gene (6 bases). The CDR3 is 16 residues long. V was trimmed by 6 bases and J by 4 bases, leaving 21 bases between them. Germline lookup yields CDR1 SEHNR and CDR2 FQNEAQ (reference sequence). The CDR3 is CASSLPPPGQPYGYTF. CDR3 DNA sequence: TGTGCCAGCAGTTTACCCCCTCCTGGACAGCCCTATGGCTACACCTTC.

This clonotype was seen a handful of times. The J gene is TRBJ1-1, the V gene TRBV27; no reliable D call. V dropped 4 bases and J dropped 1 base, with 7 bases sitting between them. This CDR3 is built from 13 residues. CDR1 MNHEY and CDR2 SMNVEV come from the germline V gene (reference sequence). CDR3 sequence reads: CASSWSENTEAFF. The CDR3 DNA is TGTGCCAGCAGTTGGTCGGAGAACACTGAAGCTTTCTTT.

This clonotype was seen a few times. The rearrangement joins TRBV20-1 to TRBJ2-7; D not resolved. Trimming removed 0 bases from V and 2 bases from J, with 14 bases in between. This CDR3 has 15 amino acids. Looked up from germline, CDR1 is DFQATT and CDR2 is SNEGSKA (reference sequence). The CDR3: CSARDPYGVTYEQYF. The CDR3 region has the DNA TGCAGTGCTAGAGATCCCTACGGAGTTACCTACGAGCAGTACTTC.

This clonotype was picked up a small number of times. The gene calls are TRBV27 and TRBJ2-7; 7 bases agree with TRBD2. Germline V gene data show CDR1 as MNHEY and CDR2 as SMNVEV (reference sequence). Germline trimming cut 6 bases from V and 1 base from J; bases unmatched to any gene: 9. The CDR3 contains 15 residues. CDR3 sequence reads: CASSHRLAKSYEQYF. The CDR3 bases are TGTGCCAGCAGCCACAGACTAGCAAAATCCTACGAGCAGTACTTC.

This chain joins TRBV10-3 and TRBJ1-4; D may be TRBD1 (5 bases). The CDR3 loop spans 14 amino acids. Trimming took off 4 bases at V and 6 bases at J, with 12 bases between the two ends. Germline V lookup: CDR1 ENHRY, CDR2 SYGVKD. CDR3 DNA sequence: TGTGCCATCAGTGCCGTCGGGGCGTATGAAAAACTGTTTTTT. Translated: CAISAVGAYEKLFF.

This clonotype has ten or more counts. This chain uses TRBV6-5 with TRBJ1-3; D remains ambiguous. Germline-derived CDR1 and CDR2 are MNHEY and SVGAGI. This CDR3 region has 11 residues. V shed 7 bases and J shed 1 base, with 2 bases lying between them. In nucleotides, the CDR3 is TGTGCCAGCATATCTGGAAACACCATATATTTT. This encodes CASISGNTIYF.

Ten or more counts support this clonotype. The V and J genes are TRBV7-9 and TRBJ2-3; 7 bases agree with TRBD2. V was pared by 11 bases and J by 3 bases, with 11 bases of the junction left unmatched. Per the germline V gene, CDR1 is SEHNR and CDR2 is FQNEAQ (reference sequence). The length of the CDR3 is 14 residues. CDR3 nucleotides: TGTGCCCGCCAGGAGCTAGCGGATACAGATACGCAGTATTTT. Amino acids: CARQELADTDTQYF.

This clonotype was detected only once. The CDR3 DNA reads as TGTGCCAGCAGCTCCGGGTTCCAGGGGAATGAGCAGTTCTTC. Translating gives CASSSGFQGNEQFF. V gene TRBV7-8 combines with J gene TRBJ2-1; TRBD1 might be the D (6 bases). Trimming left V 4 bases short and J 7 bases short, with 14 bases between. CDR1 and CDR2 (germline): SGHVS, FQNEAQ. The CDR3 is 14 amino acids.

In the case of this clonotype: One end of the junction fails to match germline, which may point to a read error. V gene TRBV20-1 combines with J gene TRBJ1-6; D not resolved. CDR1 is DFQATT and CDR2 is SNEGSKA in the germline V gene (reference sequence). CDR3 length equals 15 residues. The CDR3 protein is CSARAPIVYNPPLHF. Here the CDR3 DNA reads TGCAGTGCTAGAGCTCCTATTGTCTATAATCCACCCCTCCACTTT.

In its sample, this clonotype was seen many times. This chain connects TRBV10-3 to TRBJ2-7; weak D call: TRBD1 (6 bases). V lost 7 bases to trimming and J lost 2 bases, with 15 bases between them. The CDR3 has 14 residues. Germline V gene lookup returns CDR1 ENHRY and CDR2 SYGVKD. The CDR3 loop reads CAITGYRATYEQYF. As DNA, the CDR3 is TGTGCCATCACCGGGTACAGGGCCACCTACGAGCAGTACTTC.

A remark on this clonotype: A much larger clone lies a single base off, so this may be a read error. The CDR3 spells CASSLAGEENYSYTF. DNA of the CDR3: TGTGCCAGCAGCTTAGCAGGGGAGGAAAACTATAGCTACACCTTC. The chain joins TRBV7-9 to TRBJ1-2, with D perhaps matching TRBD1 (5 bases). This CDR3 contains 15 residues. The germline gives CDR1 SEHNR, CDR2 FQNEAQ (reference sequence).

This chain connects TRBV10-3 to TRBJ2-1; 7 nucleotides match TRBD2. This CDR3 contains 16 residues. CDR1 is ENHRY, CDR2 SYGVKD, per germline. V was clipped by 10 bases and J by 7 bases; unmatched bases: 19. CDR3 nucleotides: TGTGCCACGTGGACTAGGGGCCTCCAACAGCGGAATGAGCAGTTCTTC. Its protein product is CATWTRGLQQRNEQFF.